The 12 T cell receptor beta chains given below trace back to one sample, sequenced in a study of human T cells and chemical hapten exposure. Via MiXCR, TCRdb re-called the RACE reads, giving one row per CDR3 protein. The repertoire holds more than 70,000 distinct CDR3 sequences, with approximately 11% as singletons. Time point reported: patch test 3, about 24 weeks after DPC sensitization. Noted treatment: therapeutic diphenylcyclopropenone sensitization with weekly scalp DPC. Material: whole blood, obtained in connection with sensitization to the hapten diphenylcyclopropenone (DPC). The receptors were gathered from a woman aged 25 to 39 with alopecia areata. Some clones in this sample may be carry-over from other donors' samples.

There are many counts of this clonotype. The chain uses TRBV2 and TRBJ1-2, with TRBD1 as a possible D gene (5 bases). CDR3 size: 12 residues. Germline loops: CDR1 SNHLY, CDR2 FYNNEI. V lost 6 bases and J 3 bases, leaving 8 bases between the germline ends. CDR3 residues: CASSRDDYGYTF. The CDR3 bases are TGTGCCAGCAGCCGGGACGACTATGGCTACACCTTC.

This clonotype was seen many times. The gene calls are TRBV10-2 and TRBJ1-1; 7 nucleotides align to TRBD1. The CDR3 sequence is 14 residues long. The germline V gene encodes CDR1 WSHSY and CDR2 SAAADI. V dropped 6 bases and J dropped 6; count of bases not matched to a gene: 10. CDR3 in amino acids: CASSGLTGTPEAFF. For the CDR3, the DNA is TGCGCCAGCAGCGGTCTGACAGGGACCCCTGAAGCTTTCTTT.

CDR3 loop: CSVRNPGDEQFF. DNA for the CDR3: TGCAGCGTCCGCAACCCGGGGGATGAGCAGTTCTTC. The chain is built from TRBV29-1 and TRBJ2-1, with a tentative D call TRBD2 (6 bases). The CDR3 is 12 residues long. The V and J ends lost 6 bases and 8 bases respectively, with 14 bases between them. The germline CDR1 and CDR2 sequences are SQVTM and ANQGSEA.

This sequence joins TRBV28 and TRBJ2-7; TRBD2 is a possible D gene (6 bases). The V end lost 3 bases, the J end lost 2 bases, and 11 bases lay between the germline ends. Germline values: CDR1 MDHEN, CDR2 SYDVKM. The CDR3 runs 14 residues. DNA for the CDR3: TGTGCCAGCAGTTTTCCCGGGGGTCCCTACGAGCAGTACGTC. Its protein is CASSFPGGPYEQYV.

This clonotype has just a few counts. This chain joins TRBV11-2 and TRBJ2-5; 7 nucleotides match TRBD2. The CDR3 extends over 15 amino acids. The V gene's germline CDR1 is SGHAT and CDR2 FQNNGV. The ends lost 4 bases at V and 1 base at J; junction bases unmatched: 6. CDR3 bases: TGTGCCAGCAGCTGGGAGGGAGCCTCCCAAGAGACCCAGTACTTC. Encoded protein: CASSWEGASQETQYF.

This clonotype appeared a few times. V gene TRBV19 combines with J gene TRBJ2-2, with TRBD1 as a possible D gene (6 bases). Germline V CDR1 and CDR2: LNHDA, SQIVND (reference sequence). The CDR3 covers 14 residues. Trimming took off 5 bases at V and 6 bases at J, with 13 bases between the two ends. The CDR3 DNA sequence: TGTGCCAGTAGTCAGGGGTGGTTAGCCGGGGAGCTGTTTTTT. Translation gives CASSQGWLAGELFF.

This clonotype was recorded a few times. The CDR3 nucleotides read TGCGCCAGCAGCTTGGGGACAGCCTTGGATACCCAGTACTTC. Its translation: CASSLGTALDTQYF. The chain joins TRBV5-1 to TRBJ2-5, with a tentative D call TRBD1 (6 bases). The CDR3 covers 14 residues. Germline-derived CDR1 and CDR2 are SGHRS and YFSETQ. Trimming cost V 0 bases and J 8 bases, with 14 bases left between them.

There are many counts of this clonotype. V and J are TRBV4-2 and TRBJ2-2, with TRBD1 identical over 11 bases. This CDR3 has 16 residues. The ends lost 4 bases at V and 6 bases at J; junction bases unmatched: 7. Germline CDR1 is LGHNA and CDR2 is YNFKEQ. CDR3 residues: CASSREDRGRSGELFF. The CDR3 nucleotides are TGTGCCAGCAGCCGAGAGGACAGGGGGCGATCCGGGGAGCTGTTTTTT.

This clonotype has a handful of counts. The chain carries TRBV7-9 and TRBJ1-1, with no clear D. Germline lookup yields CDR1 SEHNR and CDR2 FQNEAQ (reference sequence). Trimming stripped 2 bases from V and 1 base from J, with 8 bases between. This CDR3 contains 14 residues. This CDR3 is CASSLLAGNTEAFF. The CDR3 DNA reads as TGTGCCAGCAGCTTATTGGCAGGGAACACTGAAGCTTTCTTT. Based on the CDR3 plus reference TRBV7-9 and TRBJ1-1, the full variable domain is DTGVSQNPRHKITKRGQNVTFRCDPISEHNRLYWYRQTLGQGPEFLTYFQNEAQLEKSRLLSDRFSAERPKGSFSTLEIQRTEQGDSAMYLCASSLLAGNTEAFFGQGTRLTVV.

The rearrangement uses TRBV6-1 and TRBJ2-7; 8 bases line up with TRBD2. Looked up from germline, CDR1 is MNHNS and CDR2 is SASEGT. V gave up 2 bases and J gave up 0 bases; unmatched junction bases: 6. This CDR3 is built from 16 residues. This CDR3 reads CASSESLAGSSYEQYV. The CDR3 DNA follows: TGTGCCAGCAGTGAATCTTTAGCGGGGAGCTCCTACGAGCAGTACGTC.

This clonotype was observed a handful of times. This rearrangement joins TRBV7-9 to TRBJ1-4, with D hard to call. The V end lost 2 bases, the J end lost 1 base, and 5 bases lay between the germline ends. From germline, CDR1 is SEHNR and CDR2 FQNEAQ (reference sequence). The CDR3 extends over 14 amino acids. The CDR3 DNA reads TGTGCCAGCAGCTTATTAGGAACTAATGAAAAACTGTTTTTT. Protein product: CASSLLGTNEKLFF.

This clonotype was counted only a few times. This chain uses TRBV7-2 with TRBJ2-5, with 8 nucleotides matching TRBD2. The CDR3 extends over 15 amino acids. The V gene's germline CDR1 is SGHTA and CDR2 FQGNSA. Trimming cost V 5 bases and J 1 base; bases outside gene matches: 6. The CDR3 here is CASSSDAGGQETQYF. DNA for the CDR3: TGTGCCAGCAGCAGTGATGCGGGAGGCCAAGAGACCCAGTACTTC.